The rows below give T cell receptor beta chains drawn from one sample of a study of T cell repertoires in ileal Crohn's disease. Generated by immunoSEQ multiplex PCR, the TCRdb table keeps only in-frame clones and is missing some. Of some 10,000 clones listed, approximately 78% are singletons. The sequenced sample was ileal tissue. The origin of the receptors is an adult with Crohn's disease. Both conserved end residues are part of each CDR3. Each record gives: D gene, CDR3 length, J gene, V gene, clone size, CDR3 DNA, CDR3 protein. D genes are given only for firm matches. Expanded clones are given a class, and other clones once, few, many or no size at all.

D: NA
length: 14
J: TRBJ2-7
V: TRBV29-1
size: NA
DNA: TGCAGCGTTGAAGACGAAAGGGGCACCTACGAGCAGTACTTC
CDR3: CSVEDERGTYEQYF

D: TRBD2
length: 17
J: TRBJ2-1
V: TRBV4-2
size: NA
DNA: TGTGCCAGCAGCCAAGGGCCCGCTAGCGGGACGTCGGGTGAGCAGTTCTTC
CDR3: CASSQGPASGTSGEQFF

D: NA
length: 15
J: TRBJ1-4
V: TRBV5-6
size: large
DNA: TGTGCCAGCAGTCTGCGGGGGTTTTGGAATGAAAAACTGTTTTTT
CDR3: CASSLRGFWNEKLFF

D: TRBD1
length: 14
J: TRBJ2-7
V: TRBV6-1
size: NA
DNA: TGTGCCAGCAGTCGGACAGGGGACTTCTACGAGCAGTACTTC
CDR3: CASSRTGDFYEQYF

D: NA
length: 14
J: TRBJ2-5
V: TRBV10-1
size: NA
DNA: TGCGCCAGCAGTGAGTCAAAGTACCGGGAGACCCAGTACTTC
CDR3: CASSESKYRETQYF

D: NA
length: 16
J: TRBJ1-5
V: TRBV18
size: NA
DNA: TGTGCCAGCTCGCCCCTCGGTATAGATAGCAATCAGCCCCAGCATTTT
CDR3: CASSPLGIDSNQPQHF

D: TRBD1
length: 13
J: TRBJ2-5
V: TRBV10-3
size: NA
DNA: TGTGCCATCGGACAGGGTATTCAAGAGACCCAGTACTTC
CDR3: CAIGQGIQETQYF

D: TRBD2
length: 19
J: TRBJ2-7
V: TRBV2
size: NA
DNA: TGTGCCAGCAGTACGGAAGCTAGCGGGAGAGGTGGGGGTTATTTCGAGCAGTACTTC
CDR3: CASSTEASGRGGGYFEQYF

D: NA
length: 12
J: TRBJ2-1
V: TRBV7-9
size: NA
DNA: TGTGCCAGCAGCTTGGTCCCGGGGTTCCAGTTCTTC
CDR3: CASSLVPGFQFF

D: NA
length: 16
J: TRBJ1-1
V: TRBV4-1
size: NA
DNA: TGCGCCAGCAGCAACTACCGGGACACGCGGAATGGTGAAGCTTTCTTT
CDR3: CASSNYRDTRNGEAFF

D: NA
length: 13
J: TRBJ2-3
V: TRBV10-3
size: NA
DNA: TGTGCCATCAGTGAGTCTCAAACAGATACGCAGTATTTT
CDR3: CAISESQTDTQYF

D: TRBD1
length: 17
J: TRBJ2-3
V: TRBV12-5
size: NA
DNA: TGTGCTAGTGGTTTGGTAATGACAGGGGGCAAAACAGATACGCAGTATTTT
CDR3: CASGLVMTGGKTDTQYF

D: TRBD1
length: 16
J: TRBJ2-1
V: TRBV27
size: NA
DNA: TGTGCCAGCAGCCGCGGACAGGAACCCTCCTACAATGAGCAGTTCTTC
CDR3: CASSRGQEPSYNEQFF

D: NA
length: 13
J: TRBJ2-2
V: TRBV6-4
size: NA
DNA: TGTGCCAGCAGTCAGGAGAACACCGGGGAGCTGTTTTTT
CDR3: CASSQENTGELFF

D: NA
length: 15
J: TRBJ1-1
V: TRBV11-2
size: NA
DNA: TGTGCCAGCAGCTCGTTCAGGGAGGGAGTGACTGAAGCTTTCTTT
CDR3: CASSSFREGVTEAFF